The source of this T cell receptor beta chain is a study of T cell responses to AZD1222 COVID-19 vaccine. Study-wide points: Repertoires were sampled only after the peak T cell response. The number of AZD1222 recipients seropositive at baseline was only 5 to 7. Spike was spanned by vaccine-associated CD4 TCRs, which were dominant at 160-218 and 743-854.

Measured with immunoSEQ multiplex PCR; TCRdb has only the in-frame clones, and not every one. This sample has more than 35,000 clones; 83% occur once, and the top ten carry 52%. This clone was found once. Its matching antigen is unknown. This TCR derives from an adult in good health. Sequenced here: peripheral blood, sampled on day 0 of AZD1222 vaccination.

CDR3 DNA sequence: TGTGCCAGCAGCTTGGGGGGACAGGGAACCTACGAGCAGTACTTC. This sequence encodes CASSLGGQGTYEQYF. The rearrangement uses TRBV11-3 and TRBJ2-7; 9 nucleotides line up with TRBD1. Per the germline V gene, CDR1 is SGHNT and CDR2 is YENEEA. Trimming took 3 bases from V and 2 from J; bases not matched to a gene: 5. The CDR3 consists of 15 residues.